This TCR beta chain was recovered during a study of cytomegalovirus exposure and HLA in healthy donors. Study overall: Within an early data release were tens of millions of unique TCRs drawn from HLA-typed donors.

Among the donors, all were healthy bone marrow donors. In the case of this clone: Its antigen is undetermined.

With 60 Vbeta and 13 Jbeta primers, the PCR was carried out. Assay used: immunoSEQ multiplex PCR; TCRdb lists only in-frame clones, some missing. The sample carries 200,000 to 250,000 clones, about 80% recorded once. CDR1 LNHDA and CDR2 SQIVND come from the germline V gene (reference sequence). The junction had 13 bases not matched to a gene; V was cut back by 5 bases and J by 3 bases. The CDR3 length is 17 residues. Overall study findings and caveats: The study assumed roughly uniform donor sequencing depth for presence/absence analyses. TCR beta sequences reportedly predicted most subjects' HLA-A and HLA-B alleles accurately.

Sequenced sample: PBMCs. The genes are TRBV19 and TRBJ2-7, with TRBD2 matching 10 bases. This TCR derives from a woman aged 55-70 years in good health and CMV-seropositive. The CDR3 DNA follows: TGTGCCAGTAGTTTAAGACTATCTAGCGGGAGTCTCTACGAGCAGTACTTC. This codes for CASSLRLSSGSLYEQYF.